This TCR beta chain appears in the sequencing data of a study of cytomegalovirus exposure and HLA in healthy donors. The V and J ends lost 3 bases and 6 bases, in that order; junction bases with no gene match: 2. The CDR3 loop spans 14 amino acids. CDR1 is SGHNT and CDR2 is YYREEE in the germline V gene (reference sequence). It was healthy bone marrow donors who served as donors. This clone appeared once. Its antigen is still unknown. The study ran its PCR with 60 Vbeta and 13 Jbeta primers. Libraries were prepared by immunoSEQ multiplex PCR; TCRdb keeps only in-frame clonotypes and omits some of them. The sample consists of approximately 110,000 clones, 70% to 80% of them appearing once. General study results and limits: An analysis done earlier found most TCR beta V segments productive about 90% or about 30% of the time. A later analysis showed HLA-associated TCR beta chains outstripping equally common others in clonal expansion.

Sequences were obtained from PBMCs. The rearrangement links TRBV5-4 to TRBJ1-5; 11 nucleotides agree with TRBD1. This TCR derives from a man aged 45-60 years in good health and CMV-seropositive. The CDR3 region has the DNA TGTGCCAGCAGCTCGGGGACAGGGGGTCAGCCCCAGCATTTT. Translation: CASSSGTGGQPQHF.